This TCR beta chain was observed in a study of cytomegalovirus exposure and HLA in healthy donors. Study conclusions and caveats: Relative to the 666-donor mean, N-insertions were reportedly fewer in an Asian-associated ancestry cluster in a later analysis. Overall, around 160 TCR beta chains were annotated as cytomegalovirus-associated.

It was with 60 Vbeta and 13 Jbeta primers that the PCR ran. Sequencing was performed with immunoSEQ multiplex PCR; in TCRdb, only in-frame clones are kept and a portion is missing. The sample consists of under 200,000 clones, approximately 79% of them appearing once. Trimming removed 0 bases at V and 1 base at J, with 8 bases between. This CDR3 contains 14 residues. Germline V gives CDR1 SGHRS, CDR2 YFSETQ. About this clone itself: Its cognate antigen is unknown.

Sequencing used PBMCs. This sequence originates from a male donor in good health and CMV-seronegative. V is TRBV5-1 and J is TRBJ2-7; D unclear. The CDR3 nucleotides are TGCGCCAGCAGCTTGGGGCAGGCGTCCTACGAGCAGTACTTC. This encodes CASSLGQASYEQYF.